This T cell receptor (beta chain) was found in a study of long-term antiretroviral therapy in people with HIV. They ran version v3.0 of the immunoSEQ assay at survey level. Only in-frame clones appear in the TCRdb table, and some are missing; sequencing was by immunoSEQ multiplex PCR. The sample gives more than 35,000 clones, 90% to 95% of which show up once; about 2.5% is in the top ten. Trimming at V came to 10 bases and at J to 0 bases, leaving 3 bases not matched to a gene. Germline V gene data show CDR1 as SGHNT and CDR2 as YYREEE (reference sequence). The CDR3 sequence is 13 residues long. The clonotype was recovered from a woman between 50 and 59 years old with HIV. This sequence joins TRBV5-4 and TRBJ1-2; 10 bases agree with TRBD1. The specimen was unsorted PBMCs, collected 3.7 years after starting antiretroviral therapy. The CDR3 bases are TGTGCCGATGGGACAGGGGCTAACTATGGCTACACCTTC. Its protein product is CADGTGANYGYTF.